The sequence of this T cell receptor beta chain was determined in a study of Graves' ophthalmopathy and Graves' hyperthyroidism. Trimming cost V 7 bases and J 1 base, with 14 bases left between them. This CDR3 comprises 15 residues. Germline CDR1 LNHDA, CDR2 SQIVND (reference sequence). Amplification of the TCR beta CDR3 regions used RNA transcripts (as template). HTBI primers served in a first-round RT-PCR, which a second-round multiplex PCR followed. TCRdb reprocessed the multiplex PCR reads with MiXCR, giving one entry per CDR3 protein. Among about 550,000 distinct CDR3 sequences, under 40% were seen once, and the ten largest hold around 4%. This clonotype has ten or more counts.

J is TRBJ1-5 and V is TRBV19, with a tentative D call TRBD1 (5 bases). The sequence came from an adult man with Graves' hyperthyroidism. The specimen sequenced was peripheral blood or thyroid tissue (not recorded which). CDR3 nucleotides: TGTGCCAGTACTTACACAGGAAAAAGCAATCAGCCCCAGCATTTT. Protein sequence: CASTYTGKSNQPQHF.